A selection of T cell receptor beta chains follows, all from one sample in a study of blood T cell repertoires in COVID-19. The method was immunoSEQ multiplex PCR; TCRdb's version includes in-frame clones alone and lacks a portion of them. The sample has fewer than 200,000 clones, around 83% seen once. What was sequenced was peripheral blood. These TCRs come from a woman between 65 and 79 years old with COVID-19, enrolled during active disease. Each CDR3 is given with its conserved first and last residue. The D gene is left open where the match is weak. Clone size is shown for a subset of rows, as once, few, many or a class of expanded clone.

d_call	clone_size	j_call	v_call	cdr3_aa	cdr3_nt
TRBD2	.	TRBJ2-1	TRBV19	CASNRGGRAWNEQFF	TGTGCCAGTAATCGGGGCGGGAGGGCCTGGAATGAGCAGTTCTTC
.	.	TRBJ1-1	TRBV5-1	CASSLGQKNTEAFF	TGCGCCAGCAGCTTGGGACAGAAGAACACTGAAGCTTTCTTT
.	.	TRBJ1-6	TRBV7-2	CANRVSGADNSPLHF	TGTGCCAACAGAGTATCAGGGGCGGATAATTCACCCCTCCACTTT
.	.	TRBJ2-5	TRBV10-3	CAIRGGAQTETQYF	TGTGCCATCAGAGGCGGGGCCCAGACAGAGACCCAGTACTTC
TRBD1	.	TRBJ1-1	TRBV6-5	CASSYYAGGSTEAFF	TGTGCCAGCAGTTACTATGCAGGGGGGAGCACTGAAGCTTTCTTT
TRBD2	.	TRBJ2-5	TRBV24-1	CATSDPRTSGVGGETQYF	TGTGCCACCAGTGACCCTAGGACTAGCGGGGTAGGTGGAGAGACCCAGTACTTC
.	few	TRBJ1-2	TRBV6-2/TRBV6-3	CASSREGADYGYTF	TGTGCCAGCAGTAGAGAGGGCGCGGACTATGGCTACACCTTC
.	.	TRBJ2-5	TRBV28	CASSTTRGTQYF	TGTGCCAGCAGTACAACCCGGGGGACCCAGTACTTC
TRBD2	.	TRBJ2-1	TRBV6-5	CASEAGGNEQFF	TGTGCCAGCGAGGCGGGAGGAAATGAGCAGTTCTTC
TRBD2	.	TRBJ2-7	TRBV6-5	CASTGTSGYEQYF	TGTGCCAGCACCGGGACTAGTGGTTACGAGCAGTACTTC
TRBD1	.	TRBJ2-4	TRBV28	CASSLWAGGYEDIQYF	TGTGCCAGCTCCCTTTGGGCAGGGGGCTATGAGGACATTCAGTACTTC
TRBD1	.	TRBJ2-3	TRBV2	CASSEMTGYADTQYF	TGTGCCAGCAGTGAGATGACAGGGTACGCAGATACGCAGTATTTT
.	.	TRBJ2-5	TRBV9	CASSVGIGASQETQYF	TGTGCCAGCAGCGTAGGGATTGGGGCATCTCAAGAGACCCAGTACTTC
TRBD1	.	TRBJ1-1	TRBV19	CASSILGQGRTEAFF	TGTGCCAGTAGTATCCTGGGACAGGGACGGACTGAAGCTTTCTTT
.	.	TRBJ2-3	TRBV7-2	CASSLSVGTDTQYF	TGTGCCAGCAGCCTTAGCGTAGGCACAGATACGCAGTATTTT
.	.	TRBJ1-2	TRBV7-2	CASSLAAGVNYGYTF	TGTGCCAGCAGCTTAGCTGCAGGCGTCAACTATGGCTACACCTTC
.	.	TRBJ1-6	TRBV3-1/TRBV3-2	CASSPAGIPNSPLHF	TGTGCCAGCAGCCCTGCAGGGATCCCAAATTCACCCCTCCACTTT
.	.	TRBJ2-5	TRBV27	CASSHRGLQETQYF	TGTGCCAGCAGCCATAGGGGACTTCAAGAGACCCAGTACTTC
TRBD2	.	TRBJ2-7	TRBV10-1	CASSGLDNSYEQYF	TGCGCCAGCAGCGGACTAGACAACTCCTACGAGCAGTACTTC
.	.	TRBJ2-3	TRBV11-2	CASSPNTDTQYF	TGTGCCAGCAGCCCTAACACAGATACGCAGTATTTT
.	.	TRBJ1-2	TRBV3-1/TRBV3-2	CASSQDRQGSGYTF	TGTGCCAGCAGCCAAGATAGGCAGGGTTCTGGCTACACCTTC
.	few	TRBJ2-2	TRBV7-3	CASSRDTTGELFF	TGTGCCAGCAGCCGGGACACCACCGGGGAGCTGTTTTTT
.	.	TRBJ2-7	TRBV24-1	CATSDRTRNEQYF	TGTGCCACCAGTGACCGTACTAGGAACGAGCAGTACTTC
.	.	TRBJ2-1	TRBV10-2	CASRDLLLRSEQFF	TGCGCCAGCAGAGACCTCCTCTTGCGGAGTGAGCAGTTCTTC
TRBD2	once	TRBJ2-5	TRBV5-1	CASSLAGGDGETQYF	TGCGCCAGCAGCTTGGCCGGGGGGGACGGTGAGACCCAGTACTTC
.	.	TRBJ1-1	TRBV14	CASTQYMNTEAFF	TGTGCCAGCACTCAATACATGAACACTGAAGCTTTCTTT
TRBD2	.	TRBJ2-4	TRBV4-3	CASSQETVWREESKNIQYF	TGCGCCAGCAGCCAAGAGACCGTCTGGCGGGAGGAGTCCAAAAACATTCAGTACTTC
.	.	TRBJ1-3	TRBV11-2	CASTVLLGQGGNTIYF	TGTGCCAGCACCGTATTGTTGGGACAAGGTGGAAACACCATATATTTT
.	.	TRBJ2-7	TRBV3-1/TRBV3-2	CASSLRLVAQAYEQYF	TGTGCCAGCAGCCTCCGACTAGTTGCCCAGGCCTACGAGCAGTACTTC
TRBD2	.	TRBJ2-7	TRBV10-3	CAISEGLAGAAQYF	TGTGCCATCAGTGAGGGGCTAGCGGGAGCGGCGCAGTACTTC
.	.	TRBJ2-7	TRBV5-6	CASSQLASYEQYF	TGTGCCAGCAGCCAACTAGCCTCCTACGAGCAGTACTTC
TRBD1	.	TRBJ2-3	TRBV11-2	CASRQGSDTQYF	TGTGCCAGTCGACAGGGCTCAGATACGCAGTATTTT
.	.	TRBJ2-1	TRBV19	CASSIGEVRDQYFYNEQFF	TGTGCCAGTAGTATAGGGGAAGTGCGGGATCAATACTTTTACAATGAGCAGTTCTTC
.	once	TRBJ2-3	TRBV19	CASTDRTTDTQYF	TGTGCCAGTACAGACAGAACCACAGATACGCAGTATTTT
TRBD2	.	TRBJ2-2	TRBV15	CATSRGVGTRGAGELFF	TGTGCCACCAGCAGAGGAGTGGGGACGCGGGGGGCCGGGGAGCTGTTTTTT
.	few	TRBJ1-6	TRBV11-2	CASSAGSPLHF	TGTGCCAGCAGCGCGGGCTCACCCCTCCACTTT
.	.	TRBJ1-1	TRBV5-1	CASSLEVGQKNTEAFF	TGCGCCAGCAGCTTGGAGGTTGGGCAGAAAAACACTGAAGCTTTCTTT
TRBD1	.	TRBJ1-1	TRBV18	CASSPFPGQENTEAFF	TGTGCCAGCTCACCTTTCCCCGGACAGGAGAACACTGAAGCTTTCTTT
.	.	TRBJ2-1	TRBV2	CASSGGGYEQFF	TGTGCCAGCAGTGGAGGAGGGTACGAGCAGTTCTTC
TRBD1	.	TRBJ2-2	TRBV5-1	CASSLVGTGNTGELFF	TGCGCCAGCAGCTTGGTCGGGACAGGGAACACCGGGGAGCTGTTTTTT
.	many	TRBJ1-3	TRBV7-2	CASSLAGRVAGNTIYF	TGTGCCAGCAGCTTAGCGGGCAGGGTGGCTGGAAACACCATATATTTT
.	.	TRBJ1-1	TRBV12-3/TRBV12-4	CASTQGRATEAFF	TGTGCCAGCACCCAGGGTAGGGCCACTGAAGCTTTCTTT
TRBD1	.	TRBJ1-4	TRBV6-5	CASRPNRGGNEKLFF	TGTGCCAGCAGACCCAACAGGGGAGGAAATGAAAAACTGTTTTTT
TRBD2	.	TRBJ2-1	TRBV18	CASSLQVAGNEQFF	TGTGCCAGCTCACTTCAGGTAGCGGGGAATGAGCAGTTCTTC
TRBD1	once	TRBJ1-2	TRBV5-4	CASSFVIGGTGDGYTF	TGTGCCAGCAGCTTTGTGATTGGGGGGACAGGGGACGGCTACACCTTC
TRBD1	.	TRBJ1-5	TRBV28	CASSRDRGNNQPQHF	TGTGCCAGCAGCCGGGACAGGGGTAACAATCAGCCCCAGCATTTT
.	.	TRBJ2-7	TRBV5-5	CASSLVETTYEQYF	TGTGCCAGCAGCTTAGTCGAGACAACCTACGAGCAGTACTTC
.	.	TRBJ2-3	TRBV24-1	CATSDSSGRGASDTQYF	TGTGCCACCAGTGATTCTAGCGGTAGGGGGGCTTCAGATACGCAGTATTTT
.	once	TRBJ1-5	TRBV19	CASSQDTNQPQHF	TGTGCCAGTAGTCAGGACACAAATCAGCCCCAGCATTTT
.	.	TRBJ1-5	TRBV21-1	CASSSWTVDSLSNQPQHF	TGTGCCAGCAGCTCCTGGACAGTTGATTCATTGAGCAATCAGCCCCAGCATTTT